This T cell receptor (beta chain) was sequenced during a study of cytomegalovirus exposure and HLA in healthy donors. General study results and limits: Donors belonging to an Asian-associated ancestry cluster reportedly showed fewer N-insertions in productive TCRs than the roughly 670-donor mean, according to what a later analysis found.

These donors counted as nominally healthy when sampled, but unrecorded immune exposures were likely. It was with 60 Vbeta and 13 Jbeta primers that the PCR ran. TCRdb's copy holds only in-frame clones and misses some; the assay was immunoSEQ multiplex PCR. The sample contains tens of thousands of clones, 78% of which appear only once. The CDR3 totals 14 residues. Between the trimmed V and J ends, which lost 5 bases and 4 bases, there was a span of 12 bases. Germline V gene lookup returns CDR1 SGHTA and CDR2 FQGNSA. On this clone: The antigen remains undetermined.

This receptor was taken from a man aged 40-49 years in good health and CMV-seronegative. The J gene is TRBJ1-5, the V gene TRBV7-2; D may be TRBD1 (5 bases). Material: PBMCs. For the CDR3, the DNA is TGTGCCAGCAGCCCTGCCAACAGGAATCAGCCCCAGCATTTT. It encodes CASSPANRNQPQHF.